These 9 T cell receptor beta chains came from one sample sequenced in a study of T-cell reconstitution after alpha-beta-depleted transplantation in children. Unique molecular identifiers featured in how the TCRbeta library was prepared. TCRdb reanalysed the PCR reads using MiXCR and keeps one entry per CDR3 protein. The repertoire has around 110,000 distinct CDR3 sequences, under 13% of them found once; the top ten carry less than 45%. This specimen was PBMCs, taken before TCRalphabeta/CD19-depleted stem cell transplant. The receptors shown here come from a boy between 2 and 10 years old with acute lymphoblastic leukemia, due to receive a stem cell transplant.

This clonotype was counted between two and nine times. This rearrangement joins TRBV20-1 to TRBJ2-7, with D tentatively TRBD1 (5 bases). Between the trimmed V and J ends, which lost 6 bases and 4 bases, there was a span of 19 bases. The CDR3 spans 14 residues. Germline V gene data show CDR1 as DFQATT and CDR2 as SNEGSKA (reference sequence). In nucleotides, the CDR3 is TGCAGTGCCAAGCGAAGACAGCCGCCGTACGAGCAGTACTTC. It specifies CSAKRRQPPYEQYF.

This clonotype was seen repeatedly, ten times or more. The chain has TRBV7-3 and TRBJ2-3; D possibly corresponds to TRBD2 (6 bases). V shed 5 bases and J shed 1 base, with 16 bases lying between them. The CDR3 sequence is 16 residues long. Germline CDR1 SGHTA, CDR2 FQGTGA. CDR3 in DNA: TGTGCCAGCAGCCGGGGAGGAGGCGGTGGCACAGATACGCAGTATTTT. This sequence encodes CASSRGGGGGTDTQYF.

This clonotype appeared many times. This chain uses TRBV5-1 with TRBJ2-1; D perhaps matches TRBD1 (6 bases). The CDR3 totals 15 residues. Germline values: CDR1 SGHRS, CDR2 YFSETQ. Trimming removed 4 bases from V and 4 bases from J, with 15 bases in between. CDR3 region: CASSQQGTEYNEQFF. The CDR3 DNA reads as TGCGCCAGCAGCCAACAGGGAACTGAGTACAATGAGCAGTTCTTC.

V gene TRBV29-1 combines with J gene TRBJ2-7; D remains unclear. The germline CDR1 and CDR2 sequences are SQVTM and ANQGSEA. V lost 4 bases, J lost 7 bases, and 11 bases lay in between. This CDR3 spans 11 amino acids. CDR3 loop: CSVGFGDEQYF. The CDR3 DNA reads as TGCAGCGTTGGTTTTGGGGATGAGCAGTACTTC.

V gene TRBV10-3 combines with J gene TRBJ1-1, with a tentative D call TRBD1 (5 bases). V lost 0 bases, J lost 4 bases, and 12 bases lay in between. Germline CDR1 and CDR2: ENHRY and SYGVKD. CDR3 length: 15 residues. The CDR3 DNA follows: TGTGCCATCAGTGAGTCTGGCAGGGTTTTCACTGAAGCTTTCTTT. Translating gives CAISESGRVFTEAFF.

There are many counts of this clonotype. The chain combines TRBV5-6 with TRBJ2-7, with D unclear. This CDR3 region has 17 residues. With 2 bases removed from V and 3 bases from J, the gap between germline ends came to 21 bases. The germline gives CDR1 SGHDT, CDR2 YYEEEE. CDR3: CASSFYAPGQVDYEQYF. The CDR3 region has the DNA TGTGCCAGCAGCTTCTATGCCCCCGGGCAGGTTGACTACGAGCAGTACTTC.

This clonotype was counted only a few times. CDR3 nucleotides: TGCGCCAGCAGCTTGTCTGGCCCGGGGTTGGAGCAGTACTTC. This sequence encodes CASSLSGPGLEQYF. V gene TRBV5-1 combines with J gene TRBJ2-7; maybe TRBD2 (5 bases). This CDR3 comprises 14 residues. CDR1 and CDR2 (germline): SGHRS, YFSETQ. The V end lost 1 base, the J end lost 7 bases, and 15 bases lay between the germline ends.

The chain couples TRBV5-6 to TRBJ1-2, with 10 bases that match TRBD1. This CDR3 has 18 amino acids. With 0 bases clipped from V and 5 bases from J, the junction kept 13 bases outside the gene matches. Germline V gives CDR1 SGHDT, CDR2 YYEEEE. DNA for the CDR3: TGTGCCAGCAGCTTGGGGCGACAGGGGGCGTTTGCTGGGTATGGCTACACCTTC. It specifies CASSLGRQGAFAGYGYTF.

CDR3 loop: CSGLQRRFTEAFF. The DNA for the CDR3 is TGCAGCGGCCTTCAGAGGAGGTTCACTGAAGCTTTCTTT. J is TRBJ1-1 and V is TRBV29-1; no clear D. Trimming took off 7 bases at V and 4 bases at J, with 16 bases between the two ends. The CDR3 has 13 residues. Germline V gene data show CDR1 as SQVTM and CDR2 as ANQGSEA.